This T cell receptor beta chain was captured in a study of blood T cell repertoires in COVID-19. The overall study: Acute and convalescent COVID-19 samples came from the United States, Italy and Spain. T cells, B-cell-depleted T cells, or PBMCs supplied cDNA or gDNA.

Data came from immunoSEQ multiplex PCR; TCRdb stores just in-frame clones and leaves some out. The sample yields fewer than 35,000 clones, roughly 87% seen once. Per the germline V gene, CDR1 is MNHEY and CDR2 is SVGAGI. V gave up 7 bases and J gave up 3 bases; unmatched junction bases: 7. The CDR3 is 14 amino acids. This sequence joins TRBV6-5 and TRBJ1-1; TRBD1 matches at 8 bases. The sequence was obtained from a man older than 75 with acute or convalescent COVID-19. The sequenced material came from peripheral blood. For the CDR3, the DNA is TGTGCCAGCATCTCGGACAGGGAGGACACTGAAGCTTTCTTT. Its translation is CASISDREDTEAFF.